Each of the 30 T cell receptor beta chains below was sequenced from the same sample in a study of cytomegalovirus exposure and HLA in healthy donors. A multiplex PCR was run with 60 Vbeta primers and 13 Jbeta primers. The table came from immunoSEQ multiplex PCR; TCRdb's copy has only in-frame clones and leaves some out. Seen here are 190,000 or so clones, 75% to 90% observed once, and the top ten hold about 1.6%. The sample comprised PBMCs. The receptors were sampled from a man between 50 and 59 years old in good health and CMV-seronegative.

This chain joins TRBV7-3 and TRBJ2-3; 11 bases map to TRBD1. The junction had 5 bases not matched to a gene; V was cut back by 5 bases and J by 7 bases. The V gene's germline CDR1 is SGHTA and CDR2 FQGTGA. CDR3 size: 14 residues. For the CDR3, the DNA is TGTGCCAGCAGCGCAGGACAGGGGGCGAATACGCAGTATTTT. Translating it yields CASSAGQGANTQYF.

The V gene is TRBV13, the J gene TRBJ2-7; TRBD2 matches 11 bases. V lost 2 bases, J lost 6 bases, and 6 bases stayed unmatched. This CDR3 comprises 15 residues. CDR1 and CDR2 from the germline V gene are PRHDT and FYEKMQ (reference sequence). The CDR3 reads CASSLLAGGLGEQYF. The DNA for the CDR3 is TGTGCCAGCAGCTTACTAGCGGGGGGACTCGGCGAGCAGTACTTC.

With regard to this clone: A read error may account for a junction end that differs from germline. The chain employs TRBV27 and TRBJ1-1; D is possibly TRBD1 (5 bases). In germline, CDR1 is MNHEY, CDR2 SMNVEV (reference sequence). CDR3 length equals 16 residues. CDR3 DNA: TGTGCCAGCAGTTTAGGGCAGGGTGTATTGAATACTGAAGCTTTCTTT. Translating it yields CASSLGQGVLNTEAFF.

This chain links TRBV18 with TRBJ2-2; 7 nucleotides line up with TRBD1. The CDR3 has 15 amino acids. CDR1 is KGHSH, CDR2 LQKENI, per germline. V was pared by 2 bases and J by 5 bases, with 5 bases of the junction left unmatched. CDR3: CASSPAGGVTGELFF. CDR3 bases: TGTGCCAGCTCACCAGCAGGGGGAGTGACCGGGGAGCTGTTTTTT. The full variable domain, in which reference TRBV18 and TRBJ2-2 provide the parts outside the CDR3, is NAGVMQNPRHLVRRRGQEARLRCSPMKGHSHVYWYRQLPEEGLKFMVYLQKENIIDESGMPKERFSAEFPKEGPSILRIQQVVRGDSAAYFCASSPAGGVTGELFFGEGSRLTVL.

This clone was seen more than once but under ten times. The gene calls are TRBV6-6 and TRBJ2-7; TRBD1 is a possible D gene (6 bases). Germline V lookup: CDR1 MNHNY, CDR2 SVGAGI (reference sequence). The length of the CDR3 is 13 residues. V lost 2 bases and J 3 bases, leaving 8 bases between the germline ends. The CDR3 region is CASSYETGYEQYF. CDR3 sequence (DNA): TGTGCCAGCAGTTACGAGACAGGCTACGAGCAGTACTTC.

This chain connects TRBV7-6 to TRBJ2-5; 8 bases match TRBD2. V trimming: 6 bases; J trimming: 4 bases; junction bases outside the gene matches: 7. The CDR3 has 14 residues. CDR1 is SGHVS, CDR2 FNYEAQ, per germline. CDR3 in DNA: TGTGCCAGCAGTCAAGGACTAGCCCCAGAGACCCAGTACTTC. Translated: CASSQGLAPETQYF.

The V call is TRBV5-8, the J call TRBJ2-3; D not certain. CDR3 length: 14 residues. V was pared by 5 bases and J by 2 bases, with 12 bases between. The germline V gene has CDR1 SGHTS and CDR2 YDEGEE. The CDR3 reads CASSSRQLTDTQYF. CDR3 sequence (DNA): TGTGCCAGCAGTTCACGACAACTCACAGATACGCAGTATTTT.

CDR3 loop: CASGLAFTGPNYGYTF. Here the CDR3 DNA reads TGTGCTAGTGGTTTGGCTTTCACAGGGCCCAACTATGGCTACACCTTC. The V and J genes are TRBV12-5 and TRBJ1-2; tentatively, D is TRBD1 (6 bases). Germline CDR1 is LGHNT and CDR2 is FRNRAP. This CDR3 is 16 amino acids long. V was shortened by 1 base and J by 2 bases, with 14 bases between the two germline ends.

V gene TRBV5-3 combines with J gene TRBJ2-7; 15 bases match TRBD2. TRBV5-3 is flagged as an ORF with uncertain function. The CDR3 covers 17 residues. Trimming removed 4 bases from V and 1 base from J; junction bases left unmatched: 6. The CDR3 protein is CARSTGLAGGESYEQYF. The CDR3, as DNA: TGTGCCAGAAGCACGGGACTAGCGGGAGGAGAATCCTACGAGCAGTACTTC.

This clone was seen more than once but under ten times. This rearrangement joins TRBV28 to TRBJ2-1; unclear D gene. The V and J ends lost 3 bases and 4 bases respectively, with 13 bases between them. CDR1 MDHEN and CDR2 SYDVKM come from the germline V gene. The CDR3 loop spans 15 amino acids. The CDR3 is CASSLVQMIYNEQFF. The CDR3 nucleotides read TGTGCCAGCAGTTTGGTACAGATGATTTACAATGAGCAGTTCTTC.

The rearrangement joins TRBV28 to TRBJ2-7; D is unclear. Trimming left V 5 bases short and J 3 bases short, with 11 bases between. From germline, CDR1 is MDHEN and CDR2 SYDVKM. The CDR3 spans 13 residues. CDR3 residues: CASSGDHIYEQYF. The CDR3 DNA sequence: TGTGCCAGCAGTGGTGATCACATCTACGAGCAGTACTTC.

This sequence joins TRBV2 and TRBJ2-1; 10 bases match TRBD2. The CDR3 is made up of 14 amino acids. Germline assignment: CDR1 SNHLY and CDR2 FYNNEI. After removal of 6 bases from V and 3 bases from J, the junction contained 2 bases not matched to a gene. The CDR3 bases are TGTGCCAGCAGAGAGCGGGGGGGCTACAATGAGCAGTTCTTC. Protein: CASRERGGYNEQFF.

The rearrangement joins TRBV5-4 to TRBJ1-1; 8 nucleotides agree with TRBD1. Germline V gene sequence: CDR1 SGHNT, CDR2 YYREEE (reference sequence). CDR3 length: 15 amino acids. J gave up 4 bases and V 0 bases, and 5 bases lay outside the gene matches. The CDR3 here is CASSLGSGGGTEAFF. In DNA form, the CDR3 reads TGTGCCAGCAGCTTGGGTTCAGGGGGCGGCACTGAAGCTTTCTTT.

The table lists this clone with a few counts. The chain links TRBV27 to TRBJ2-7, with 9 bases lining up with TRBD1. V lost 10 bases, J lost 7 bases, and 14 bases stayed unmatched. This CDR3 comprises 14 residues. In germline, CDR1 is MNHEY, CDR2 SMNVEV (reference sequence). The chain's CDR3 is CATAAATGGWEQYF. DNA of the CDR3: TGTGCCACCGCCGCCGCGACAGGGGGGTGGGAGCAGTACTTC.

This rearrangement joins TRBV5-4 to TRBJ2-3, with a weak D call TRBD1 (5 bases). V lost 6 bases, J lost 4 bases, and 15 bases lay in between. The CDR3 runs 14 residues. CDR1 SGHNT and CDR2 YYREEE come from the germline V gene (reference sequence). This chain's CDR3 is CASTRRQGPDTQYF. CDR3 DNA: TGTGCCAGCACTCGACGGCAGGGTCCAGATACGCAGTATTTT.

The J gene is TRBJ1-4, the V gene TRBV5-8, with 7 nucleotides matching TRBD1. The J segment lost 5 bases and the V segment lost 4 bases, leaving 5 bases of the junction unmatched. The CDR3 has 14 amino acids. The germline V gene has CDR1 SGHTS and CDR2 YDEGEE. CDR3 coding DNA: TGTGCCAGCAGCCACAGGGGAAGAAATGAAAAACTGTTTTTT. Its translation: CASSHRGRNEKLFF.

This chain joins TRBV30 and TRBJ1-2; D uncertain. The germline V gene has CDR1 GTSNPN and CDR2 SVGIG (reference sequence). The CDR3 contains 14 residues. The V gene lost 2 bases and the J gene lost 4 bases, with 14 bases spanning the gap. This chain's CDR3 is CAWSSTPGLYGYTF. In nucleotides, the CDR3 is TGTGCCTGGAGTAGTACCCCCGGTCTCTATGGCTACACCTTC.

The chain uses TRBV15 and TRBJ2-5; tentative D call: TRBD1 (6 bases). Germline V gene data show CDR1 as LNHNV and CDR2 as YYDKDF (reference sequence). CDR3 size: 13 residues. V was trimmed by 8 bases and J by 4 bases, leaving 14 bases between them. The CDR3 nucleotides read TGTGCCACCTCAAACAGGGTAATAGAGACCCAGTACTTC. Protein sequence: CATSNRVIETQYF.

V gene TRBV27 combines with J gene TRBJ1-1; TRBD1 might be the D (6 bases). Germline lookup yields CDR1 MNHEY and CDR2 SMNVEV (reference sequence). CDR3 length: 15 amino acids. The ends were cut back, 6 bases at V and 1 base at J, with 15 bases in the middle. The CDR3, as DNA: TGTGCCAGCAGAACGTGGGCGACAGGGAACACTGAAGCTTTCTTT. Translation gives CASRTWATGNTEAFF.

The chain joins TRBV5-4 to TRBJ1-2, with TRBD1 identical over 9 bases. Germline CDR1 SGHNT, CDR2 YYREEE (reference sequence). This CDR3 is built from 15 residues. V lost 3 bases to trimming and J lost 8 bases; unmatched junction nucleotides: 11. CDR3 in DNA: TGTGCCAGCAGCTCACCGGGACAGGGTTTTAAAGGCTACACCTTC. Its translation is CASSSPGQGFKGYTF.

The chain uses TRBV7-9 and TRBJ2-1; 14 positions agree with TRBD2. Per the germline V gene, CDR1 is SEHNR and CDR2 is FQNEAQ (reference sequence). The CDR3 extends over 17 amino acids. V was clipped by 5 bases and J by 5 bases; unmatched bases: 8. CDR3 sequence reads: CASSRRLGLAGDNEQFF. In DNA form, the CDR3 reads TGTGCCAGCAGCCGAAGGCTGGGACTAGCGGGGGACAATGAGCAGTTCTTC.

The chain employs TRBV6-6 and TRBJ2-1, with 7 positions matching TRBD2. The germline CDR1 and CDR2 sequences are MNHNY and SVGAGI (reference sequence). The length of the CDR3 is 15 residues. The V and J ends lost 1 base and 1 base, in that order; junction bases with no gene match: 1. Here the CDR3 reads CASSYWGGSYNEQFF. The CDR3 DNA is TGTGCCAGCAGTTACTGGGGGGGGTCCTACAATGAGCAGTTCTTC.

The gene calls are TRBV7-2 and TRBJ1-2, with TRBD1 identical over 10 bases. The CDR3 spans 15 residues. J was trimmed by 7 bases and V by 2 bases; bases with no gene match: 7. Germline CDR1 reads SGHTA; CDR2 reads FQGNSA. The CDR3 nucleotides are TGTGCCAGCAGCTTAACATGGACAGGGGGAGGTGGCTACACCTTC. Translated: CASSLTWTGGGGYTF.

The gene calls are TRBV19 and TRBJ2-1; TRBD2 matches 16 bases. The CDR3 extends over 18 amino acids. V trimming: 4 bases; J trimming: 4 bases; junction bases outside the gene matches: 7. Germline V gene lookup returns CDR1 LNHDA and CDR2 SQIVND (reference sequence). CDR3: CASSTGTSGGAGYNEQFF. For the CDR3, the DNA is TGTGCCAGTAGTACCGGGACTAGCGGGGGGGCGGGGTACAATGAGCAGTTCTTC. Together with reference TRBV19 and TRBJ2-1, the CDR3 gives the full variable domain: DGGITQSPKYLFRKEGQNVTLSCEQNLNHDAMYWYRQDPGQGLRLIYYSQIVNDFQKGDIAEGYSVSREKKESFPLTVTSAQKNPTAFYLCASSTGTSGGAGYNEQFFGPGTRLTVL.

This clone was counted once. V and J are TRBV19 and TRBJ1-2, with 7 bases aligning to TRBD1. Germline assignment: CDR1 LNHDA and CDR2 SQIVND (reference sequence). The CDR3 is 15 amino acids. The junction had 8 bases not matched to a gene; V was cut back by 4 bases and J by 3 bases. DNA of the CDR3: TGTGCCAGTAGTACCTACCCGGGACAGTACTATGGCTACACCTTC. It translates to CASSTYPGQYYGYTF.

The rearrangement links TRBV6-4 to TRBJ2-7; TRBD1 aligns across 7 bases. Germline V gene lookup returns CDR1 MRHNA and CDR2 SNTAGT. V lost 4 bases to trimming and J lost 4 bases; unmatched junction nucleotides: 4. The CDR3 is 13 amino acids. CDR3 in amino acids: CASSVGDSYEQYF. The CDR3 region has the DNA TGTGCCAGCAGTGTTGGGGACAGTTACGAGCAGTACTTC.

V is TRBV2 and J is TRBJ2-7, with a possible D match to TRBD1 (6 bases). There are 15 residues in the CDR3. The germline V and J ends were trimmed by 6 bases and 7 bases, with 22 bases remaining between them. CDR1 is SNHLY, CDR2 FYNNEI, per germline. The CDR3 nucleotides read TGTGCCAGCAGCTTAGACAGGACCGCTCAGGGGGAGCAGTACTTC. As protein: CASSLDRTAQGEQYF.

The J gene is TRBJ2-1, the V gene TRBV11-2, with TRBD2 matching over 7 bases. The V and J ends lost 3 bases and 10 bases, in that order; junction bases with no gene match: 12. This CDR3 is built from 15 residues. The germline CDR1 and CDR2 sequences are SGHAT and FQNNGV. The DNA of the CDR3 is TGTGCCAGCAGCTTCCCACGGGGGAGGGCCATCGAGCAGTTCTTC. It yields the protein CASSFPRGRAIEQFF.

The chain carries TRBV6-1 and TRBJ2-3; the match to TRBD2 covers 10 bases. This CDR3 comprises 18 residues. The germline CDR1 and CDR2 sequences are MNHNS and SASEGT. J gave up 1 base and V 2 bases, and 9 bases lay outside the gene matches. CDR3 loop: CASSELAGVIRRTDTQYF. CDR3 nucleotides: TGTGCCAGCAGTGAACTAGCGGGAGTCATTCGGCGCACAGATACGCAGTATTTT.

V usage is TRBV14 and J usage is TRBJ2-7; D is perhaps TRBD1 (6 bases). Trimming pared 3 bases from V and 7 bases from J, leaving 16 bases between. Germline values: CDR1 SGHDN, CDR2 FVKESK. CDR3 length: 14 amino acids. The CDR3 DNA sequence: TGTGCCAGCAGCCAGGAGAGGACAGTGCGGGAGCAGTACTTC. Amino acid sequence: CASSQERTVREQYF. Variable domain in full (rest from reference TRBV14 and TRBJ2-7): EAGVTQFPSHSVIEKGQTVTLRCDPISGHDNLYWYRRVMGKEIKFLLHFVKESKQDESGMPNNRFLAERTGGTYSTLKVQPAELEDSGVYFCASSQERTVREQYFGPGTRLTVT.